This TCR beta chain was recorded in a study of HIV-infected patients and healthy controls. The CDR3 has 14 residues. Germline CDR1 SGHVS, CDR2 FQNEAQ. Germline trimming cut 2 bases from V and 6 bases from J; bases unmatched to any gene: 4. All unsorted peripheral T cells were captured because whole blood was used without fractionation. About 500 ng RNA was reverse transcribed with alpha and beta constant-region primers. Alpha and beta chain libraries were made separately by chain-specific third strand synthesis with multiplexing indices. Each molecule carried a 12-nucleotide identifier made of two joined random hexamers added before amplification. MiXCR, applied by TCRdb to the 5' RACE reads, yields one record per CDR3 protein. Of around 20,000 distinct CDR3 sequences in the sample, 8.5% to 9.5% are singletons; the top ten hold under 8.5%. Study results and limitations: Untreated HIV+ repertoires had roughly threefold fewer distinct CDR3s and lower Shannon diversity than healthy controls.

At least ten counts were recorded for this clonotype. Antigen specificity is unknown. The V call is TRBV7-8, the J call TRBJ2-4; 7 bases align to TRBD2. This clonotype was sampled from an adult in good health. The sequenced sample consisted of blood. The CDR3, as DNA: TGTGCCAGCAGCTTAACTAGCGAGGGAAACATTCAGTACTTC. This sequence encodes CASSLTSEGNIQYF. The full variable domain, with the rest looked up from reference TRBV7-8 and TRBJ2-4, is GAGVSQSPRYKVAKRGQDVALRCDPISGHVSLFWYQQALGQGPEFLTYFQNEAQLDKSGLPSDRFFAERPEGSVSTLKIQRTQQEDSAVYLCASSLTSEGNIQYFGAGTRLSVL.